This T cell receptor (beta chain) was recovered during a study of human T cells and chemical hapten exposure. Each CDR3 protein gets one entry after TCRdb re-called the RACE reads with MiXCR. In the table there are roughly 100,000 distinct CDR3 sequences, 8.5% to 9% of which are singletons. The time point is: healthy volunteer bleed at 2 weeks. The total RNA was obtained from whole blood that was not fractionated. Many counts were recorded for this clonotype. J was trimmed by 1 base and V by 6 bases; bases with no gene match: 7. From germline, CDR1 is ENHRY and CDR2 SYGVKD. The length of the CDR3 is 15 residues.

The sample consisted of whole blood. The sequence derives from a female donor in good health. Some clones in this sample may be carry-over from other donors' samples. This chain uses TRBV10-3 with TRBJ2-3; 7 bases agree with TRBD1. The CDR3 bases are TGTGCCATCAGCAGAACAGGGGTAGGCACAGATACGCAGTATTTT. Protein: CAISRTGVGTDTQYF.